Listed below are T cell receptor beta chains from one sample, sequenced in a study of blood T cells in healthy people across ages. TCRdb re-derived calls from the 5' RACE reads in MiXCR, one entry per CDR3 protein. Altogether around 1,500,000 distinct CDR3 sequences are present, around 39% being singletons, with the ten largest covering less than 8%. Material: blood. These receptors all stem from a woman aged 18-29 years in good health. Both conserved end residues are part of each CDR3. The D gene is left open where the match is weak. Clone size is not always given. Where it is, it says once, few, many or a class for expanded clones.

TRBJ2-2,TRBV7-2,-,16,-,TGTGCCAGCAGCACTAGCCCTCTTGGTTCGGGCGGGGAGCTGTTTTTT,CASSTSPLGSGGELFF
TRBJ2-7,TRBV10-3,TRBD2,16,-,TGTGCCATCAGTGAGTCTGGGCTAGCGGGACTCGATGAGCAGTACTTC,CAISESGLAGLDEQYF
TRBJ1-4,TRBV5-1,TRBD1,15,few,TGCGCCAGCAGCTCACAGGGGAAGGCTAATGAAAAACTGTTTTTT,CASSSQGKANEKLFF
TRBJ2-5,TRBV29-1,TRBD1,13,-,TGCAGCGTGATCAGGGGGTGGGGAGAGACCCAGTACTTC,CSVIRGWGETQYF
TRBJ1-1,TRBV4-1,TRBD1,17,-,TGCGCCAGCAGCCGGTACCAATCGGGACAGCGAGGAACTGAAGCTTTCTTT,CASSRYQSGQRGTEAFF
TRBJ2-3,TRBV9,-,15,once,TGTGCCAGCAGCGGACGGAGGTTAAGCACAGATACGCAGTATTTT,CASSGRRLSTDTQYF
TRBJ2-3,TRBV2,TRBD2,16,few,TGTGCCAGCAGTGAAAGGACTAGCAGGCGCACAGATACGCAGTATTTT,CASSERTSRRTDTQYF
TRBJ2-7,TRBV11-3,-,15,-,TGTGCCAGCAGCTTACAAACAGGGATCTCCTACGAGCAGTACTTC,CASSLQTGISYEQYF
TRBJ2-3,TRBV10-3,-,13,-,TGTGCCGCCGGCGGGGGCCCCACAGATACGCAGTATTTT,CAAGGGPTDTQYF
TRBJ2-1,TRBV24-1,-,13,-,TGTGCCACCAGTGATCCCCTCGACAATGAGCAGTTCTTC,CATSDPLDNEQFF
TRBJ2-7,TRBV14,-,11,-,TGTGCCAATTCGGAGGTTTACGAGCAGTACTTC,CANSEVYEQYF
TRBJ2-1,TRBV2,TRBD2,20,-,TGTGCCAGCAGTGAAGCCCCCTGGACTAGCGGGAGGGACGGGAGGGATGAGCAGTTCTTC,CASSEAPWTSGRDGRDEQFF
TRBJ1-4,TRBV6-1,-,15,-,TGTGCCAGCAGCCTACAGGGCATTCCTAATGAAAAACTGTTTTTT,CASSLQGIPNEKLFF
TRBJ2-3,TRBV27,-,16,-,TGTGCCAGTAGTTTCGAAGGGGTGTCTAGCACAGATACGCAGTATTTT,CASSFEGVSSTDTQYF
TRBJ2-7,TRBV10-3,TRBD2,14,-,TGTGCCATCAGGGGGACTAGCGGGACTAGCGAGCAGTACTTC,CAIRGTSGTSEQYF
TRBJ2-1,TRBV5-1,-,14,few,TGCGCCAGCAGCTTAAGAGGGACCGGCAATGAGCAGTTCTTC,CASSLRGTGNEQFF
TRBJ1-1,TRBV29-1,-,12,few,TGCAGCGTTTACCAATCGAGGACTGAAGCTTTCTTT,CSVYQSRTEAFF
TRBJ2-1,TRBV6-2/TRBV6-3,-,15,-,TGTGCCAGCAATTCCGGGACGACCTCCTACAATGAGCAGTTCTTC,CASNSGTTSYNEQFF
TRBJ2-1,TRBV3-1,-,14,few,TGTGCCAGCAGACTTAGCACTAACTACAATGAGCAGTTCTTC,CASRLSTNYNEQFF
TRBJ1-5,TRBV20-1,TRBD1,16,-,TGCAGTGCCACGAATGGACAGGGGGTACTCAATCAGCCCCAGCATTTT,CSATNGQGVLNQPQHF
TRBJ1-5,TRBV2,TRBD1,18,-,TGTGCCAGCAGCGAGACAGGGGGCGAGCTACGGAGCAATCAGCCCCAGCATTTT,CASSETGGELRSNQPQHF
TRBJ1-5,TRBV20-1,-,16,-,TGCAGTGCTAGAGAACCCGGCAGGGCAAGCTACCAGCCCCAGCATTTT,CSAREPGRASYQPQHF
TRBJ2-7,TRBV6-2/TRBV6-3,-,16,-,TGTGCCAGCAGCCCTCCCGGGGTCAGGGCCTACAATGAGCAGTACTTC,CASSPPGVRAYNEQYF
TRBJ1-2,TRBV12-3/TRBV12-4,-,15,-,TGTGCCAGCAGTTCCGGGGGGTCACTGAACTATGGCTACACCTTC,CASSSGGSLNYGYTF
TRBJ1-5,TRBV4-1,-,13,-,TGCGCCAGCAGCGAGACCCGGTGGGGGAACCAGCATTTT,CASSETRWGNQHF
TRBJ2-1,TRBV18,TRBD1,13,few,TGTGCCAGCTCAGGACAGGGGGGTAATGAGCAGTTCTTC,CASSGQGGNEQFF
TRBJ2-1,TRBV18,TRBD1,14,-,TGTGCCAGCTCACCGCCATCCCGGGACAGTGGGCAGTTCTTC,CASSPPSRDSGQFF
TRBJ2-7,TRBV6-6,-,15,-,TGTGCCAGCAGTTACTCGGGGGACGGAAACTACGAGCAGTACTTC,CASSYSGDGNYEQYF
TRBJ1-2,TRBV20-1,TRBD1,18,once,TGCAGTGCTAGAGAAAGGGGGGGACAGGGGGCCTCGGGCTATGGCTACACCTTC,CSARERGGQGASGYGYTF
TRBJ2-7,TRBV7-9,-,12,-,TGTGCCAGCAGCCCACTACGCTACGAGCAGTACTTC,CASSPLRYEQYF
TRBJ1-2,TRBV2,-,13,few,TGTGCCAGCAGTGAGGGGGGGGCGAGCGGCTACACCTTC,CASSEGGASGYTF
TRBJ2-1,TRBV3-1,-,13,-,TGTGCCAGCAGCCAAGATGCCAGAGGGGAGCAGTTCTTC,CASSQDARGEQFF